This TCR beta chain was sequenced for a study of shared clonotypes between healthy human individuals. Across the study: The cohort comprised a couple of women and a few men. Their ages spanned 18 to 49 years. Findings of the study overall: As a rule, naive subsets had a larger estimated richness than memory subsets.

Note on this clone: Its antigen is undetermined. Distinct nucleotide sequences in the sample also encode this CDR3.

Original analysis: ImmunoSEQ sequences covered only the junction and lacked quality scores; filtering therefore differed. Sequenced by immunoSEQ multiplex PCR; TCRdb stores in-frame clones only, minus some. For V, J and clone size, that table is used; D and trimming come from the DNA. The sample holds 2 million to 2.5 million clones; 80% to 95% are singletons and the top ten take around 0.4%. The study separated CD4+ cells into CD45RA+ naive and CD45RA-negative memory subsets. Germline CDR1 and CDR2: SGHRS and YFSETQ. The CDR3 covers 15 residues. Trimming took off 0 bases at V and 1 base at J, with 8 bases between the two ends.

Sequencing input: naive CD4+ T cells from PBMCs. Subset in this sample: CD45RA+ positively selected. The chain couples TRBV5-1 to TRBJ2-1; TRBD1 might be the D (5 bases). The origin of this receptor is a man aged 18 to 29 in good health. Some clones in this sample may be carry-over from other donors' samples. CDR3 in amino acids: CASSLGTLSYNEQFF. The CDR3 DNA reads as TGCGCCAGCAGCTTGGGGACATTATCCTACAATGAGCAGTTCTTC.